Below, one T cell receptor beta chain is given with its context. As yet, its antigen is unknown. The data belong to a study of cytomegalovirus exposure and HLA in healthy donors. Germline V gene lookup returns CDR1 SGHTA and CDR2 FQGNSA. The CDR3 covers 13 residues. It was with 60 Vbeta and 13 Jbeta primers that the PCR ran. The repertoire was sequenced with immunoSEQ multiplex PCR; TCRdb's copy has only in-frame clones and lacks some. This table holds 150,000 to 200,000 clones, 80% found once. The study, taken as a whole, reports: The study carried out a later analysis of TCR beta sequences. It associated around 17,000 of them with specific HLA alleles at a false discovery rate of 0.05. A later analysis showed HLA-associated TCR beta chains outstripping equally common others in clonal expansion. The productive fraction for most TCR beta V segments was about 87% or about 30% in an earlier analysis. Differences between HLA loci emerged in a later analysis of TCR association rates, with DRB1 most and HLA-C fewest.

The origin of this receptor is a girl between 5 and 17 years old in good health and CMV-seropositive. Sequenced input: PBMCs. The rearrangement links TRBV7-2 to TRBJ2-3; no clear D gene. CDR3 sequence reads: CAADILSTDTQYF. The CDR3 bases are TGTGCAGCTGACATATTGAGCACAGATACGCAGTATTTT.